Listed below are T cell receptor beta chains from one sample, sequenced in a study of blood T cells in healthy people across ages. TCRdb re-called the 5' RACE reads through MiXCR, storing one row per CDR3 protein. The table shows about 900,000 distinct CDR3 sequences, with 40% to 60% occurring only once. Sequencing input: blood. Receptors were obtained from a man aged 25-45 years in good health. CDR3s include the opening cysteine and the closing phenylalanine or tryptophan. The D gene is left open where the match is weak. Clone size is not always given. Where it is, it says once, few, many or a class for expanded clones.

D,V,J,size,CDR3,DNA
TRBD2,TRBV7-9,TRBJ2-1,few,CASSLFGLAGSMNEQFF,TGTGCCAGCAGCTTATTCGGACTAGCGGGGTCAATGAATGAGCAGTTCTTC
NA,TRBV6-5,TRBJ1-4,many,CAVAGAANEKLFF,TGTGCCGTAGCAGGGGCGGCTAATGAAAAACTGTTTTTT
NA,TRBV6-5,TRBJ2-3,NA,CASKRKGSADTQYF,TGTGCCAGCAAACGTAAGGGGAGCGCAGATACGCAGTATTTT
TRBD2,TRBV6-2/TRBV6-3,TRBJ2-2,NA,CASLGLVAGELFF,TGTGCCAGCCTAGGACTAGTGGCCGGGGAGCTGTTTTTT
TRBD2,TRBV6-5,TRBJ2-3,NA,CASSFPRLAGVRLPSDTQYF,TGTGCCAGCAGTTTTCCGAGACTAGCGGGGGTAAGGCTGCCCTCAGATACGCAGTATTTT
TRBD2,TRBV12-3/TRBV12-4,TRBJ2-3,NA,CAGSFQLKAGGQYF,TGTGCCGGCAGTTTCCAGCTTAAAGCGGGGGGGCAGTATTTT
NA,TRBV20-1,TRBJ2-3,NA,CSAQRGKTDTQYF,TGCAGTGCCCAAAGAGGGAAAACAGATACGCAGTATTTT
TRBD2,TRBV29-1,TRBJ2-3,few,CSVGTGSGGSLGTQYF,TGCAGCGTTGGTACGGGATCGGGGGGGTCCTTGGGTACGCAGTATTTT
NA,TRBV7-2,TRBJ2-7,many,CASSPYQLAYEQYF,TGTGCCAGCAGCCCTTATCAATTAGCCTACGAGCAGTACTTC
TRBD1,TRBV20-1,TRBJ2-3,few,CSARLGTGVTDTQYF,TGCAGTGCTAGGTTGGGGACAGGGGTCACAGATACGCAGTATTTT
TRBD2,TRBV6-5,TRBJ2-1,NA,CASSSRLAGPLEQFF,TGTGCCAGCAGTTCTAGACTAGCGGGGCCTCTTGAGCAGTTCTTC
NA,TRBV9,TRBJ2-1,NA,CASGVKGNNEQFF,TGTGCCAGCGGCGTAAAAGGGAACAATGAGCAGTTCTTC
NA,TRBV12-3/TRBV12-4,TRBJ2-2,few,CASLNPSGELFF,TGTGCCAGCTTAAACCCCTCCGGGGAGCTGTTTTTT
TRBD2,TRBV29-1,TRBJ2-1,NA,CSGRLASYNEQFF,TGCAGCGGAAGACTAGCGTCCTACAATGAGCAGTTCTTC
TRBD1,TRBV12-3/TRBV12-4,TRBJ2-3,NA,CASSLRTGTGVTDTQYF,TGTGCCAGCAGTTTGCGGACCGGGACAGGGGTGACAGATACGCAGTATTTT
NA,TRBV28,TRBJ1-1,few,CATGYTEAFF,TGTGCCACCGGGTACACTGAAGCTTTCTTT
TRBD1,TRBV5-6,TRBJ2-6,NA,CASSPGTGFSAGANVLTF,TGTGCCAGCAGCCCCGGGACAGGGTTTTCCGCTGGGGCCAACGTCCTGACTTTC
NA,TRBV12-3/TRBV12-4,TRBJ1-4,NA,CASSLNGPEKLFF,TGTGCCAGCAGTCTAAATGGCCCGGAAAAACTGTTTTTT
NA,TRBV4-1,TRBJ2-1,few,CASSQDSASSYNEQFF,TGCGCCAGCAGCCAAGATAGCGCCAGCTCCTACAATGAGCAGTTCTTC
NA,TRBV3-1,TRBJ1-2,NA,CASSPGWRGYGYTF,TGTGCCAGCAGCCCGGGGTGGAGGGGCTATGGCTACACCTTC
TRBD2,TRBV9,TRBJ2-5,NA,CASSVELAGGDEQYF,TGTGCCAGCAGCGTAGAACTAGCGGGGGGCGATGAGCAGTACTTC
TRBD1,TRBV7-8,TRBJ1-2,NA,CASSLILTGSHYGYTF,TGTGCCAGCAGCTTAATCTTGACAGGGTCCCACTATGGCTACACCTTC
NA,TRBV30,TRBJ2-7,NA,CAWSVQDYEQYF,TGTGCCTGGAGTGTACAGGACTACGAGCAGTACTTC
NA,TRBV10-3,TRBJ2-7,few,CAISARDFYEQYF,TGTGCCATCAGTGCCCGGGACTTTTACGAGCAGTACTTC
NA,TRBV3-1,TRBJ2-7,few,CASSQDRQTYEQYF,TGTGCCAGCAGCCAAGATCGACAGACCTACGAGCAGTACTTC
NA,TRBV12-3/TRBV12-4,TRBJ1-2,NA,CASSLRASNYGYTF,TGTGCCAGCAGTTTAAGGGCCTCTAACTATGGCTACACCTTC
NA,TRBV9,TRBJ1-1,NA,CASSVQALNTEAFF,TGTGCCAGCAGCGTACAGGCTCTGAACACTGAAGCTTTCTTT
NA,TRBV9,TRBJ2-5,NA,CASSTGQMQETQYF,TGTGCCAGCAGCACCGGACAGATGCAAGAGACCCAGTACTTC